This is a list of T cell receptor beta chains from one sample in a study of blood T cell repertoires in COVID-19. Only in-frame clones appear in the TCRdb table, and some are missing; sequencing was by immunoSEQ multiplex PCR. This table holds about 120,000 clones, more than 75% found once. The sequenced material came from peripheral blood. These receptors came from a woman aged 45-65 years with acute or convalescent COVID-19. CDR3s include the opening cysteine and the closing phenylalanine or tryptophan. The D gene is left open where the match is weak. Clone size is stated in some rows and not others, as once, few, many or a class when expanded.

D gene	J gene	clone size	V gene	CDR3 protein	CDR3 DNA
-	TRBJ2-2	-	TRBV6-2/TRBV6-3	CASSYGLAPTGELFF	TGTGCCAGCAGTTACGGTCTAGCGCCGACCGGGGAGCTGTTTTTT
TRBD1	TRBJ1-2	-	TRBV2	CASSATRAGTGAPVNYGYTF	TGTGCCAGCAGTGCCACAAGAGCCGGGACAGGGGCGCCGGTTAACTATGGCTACACCTTC
-	TRBJ1-2	-	TRBV21-1	CASSSRTGTYGYTF	TGTGCCAGCAGCAGTCGGACAGGGACCTATGGCTACACCTTC
TRBD2	TRBJ2-7	-	TRBV7-2	CASSLLGTSGTYEQYF	TGTGCCAGCAGCTTATTAGGGACTAGCGGTACCTACGAGCAGTACTTC
-	TRBJ1-1	-	TRBV19	CASSIVGQPPEAFF	TGTGCCAGTAGTATAGTCGGACAGCCGCCTGAAGCTTTCTTT
TRBD2	TRBJ2-1	-	TRBV29-1	CSVTSASYNEQFF	TGCAGCGTCACTAGCGCATCCTACAATGAGCAGTTCTTC
TRBD2	TRBJ2-1	-	TRBV5-4	CASSTYSGASSYNEQFF	TGTGCCAGCAGCACATATAGCGGGGCCAGCTCCTACAATGAGCAGTTCTTC
-	TRBJ2-3	-	TRBV5-4	CASSWELETDTQYF	TGTGCCAGCAGCTGGGAACTAGAGACAGATACGCAGTATTTT
TRBD2	TRBJ2-3	-	TRBV7-9	CASRPLTGTSGGAVDTQYF	TGTGCCAGCCGCCCCCTTACCGGGACTAGCGGGGGGGCCGTAGATACGCAGTATTTT
TRBD2	TRBJ2-1	-	TRBV29-1	CSVALFGTSGGAFEQFF	TGCAGCGTGGCACTATTTGGGACTAGCGGGGGGGCCTTTGAGCAGTTCTTC
TRBD2	TRBJ2-3	-	TRBV5-4	CASSRQAGNTDTQYF	TGTGCCAGCAGCAGGCAAGCGGGGAACACAGATACGCAGTATTTT
TRBD2	TRBJ2-5	-	TRBV7-2	CASSSAGGAWETQYF	TGTGCCAGCAGCTCCGCGGGGGGGGCGTGGGAGACCCAGTACTTC
-	TRBJ2-7	-	TRBV7-7	CASSLGSSGEQYF	TGTGCCAGCAGCTTAGGGTCGTCGGGGGAGCAGTACTTC
-	TRBJ1-3	few	TRBV18	CASSPVHGDTIYF	TGTGCCAGCTCACCGGTCCACGGGGACACCATATATTTT
TRBD2	TRBJ2-7	-	TRBV5-1	CASSLGRLAGVSYEQYF	TGCGCCAGCAGCTTGGGGAGACTAGCGGGGGTTTCCTACGAGCAGTACTTC
TRBD2	TRBJ2-3	-	TRBV6-1	CASSEISGGAGDTQYF	TGTGCCAGCAGTGAAATAAGCGGGGGGGCCGGAGATACGCAGTATTTT
TRBD1	TRBJ1-1	-	TRBV5-1	CASSLLGSGGGTEAFF	TGCGCCAGCAGCTTGTTGGGTTCAGGGGGCGGCACTGAAGCTTTCTTT
-	TRBJ1-6	-	TRBV2	CASRESSYNSPLHF	TGTGCCAGCAGGGAGAGCTCCTATAATTCACCCCTCCACTTT
-	TRBJ1-2	-	TRBV4-3	CASSQETGEAYGYTF	TGCGCCAGCAGCCAAGAGACAGGAGAGGCCTATGGCTACACCTTC
TRBD1	TRBJ2-1	once	TRBV29-1	CSARRGQGNNEQFF	TGCAGCGCTCGTCGGGGACAGGGGAACAATGAGCAGTTCTTC
-	TRBJ1-6	-	TRBV19	CASSIDGSRDIQYPLHF	TGTGCCAGTAGTATAGATGGAAGCCGGGACATCCAATACCCCCTCCACTTT
-	TRBJ1-1	-	TRBV19	CASSMRQGYDSNTEAFF	TGTGCCAGTAGTATGCGGCAGGGCTACGATTCGAACACTGAAGCTTTCTTT
TRBD2	TRBJ2-1	-	TRBV11-2	CASSFTYSGRAEEQFF	TGTGCCAGCAGCTTTACGTACAGCGGGAGGGCCGAAGAGCAGTTCTTC
-	TRBJ1-6	-	TRBV5-4	CASSPGGGLPNNSPLHF	TGTGCCAGCAGCCCGGGGGGAGGATTGCCTAATAATTCACCCCTCCACTTT
TRBD2	TRBJ2-1	-	TRBV11-2	CASSFSLAGNEQFF	TGTGCCAGCAGCTTCTCGCTAGCGGGGAATGAGCAGTTCTTC
-	TRBJ1-4	-	TRBV19	CASSIRPRSNEKLFF	TGTGCCAGTAGTATACGCCCGAGATCTAATGAAAAACTGTTTTTT
TRBD1	TRBJ2-2	-	TRBV19	CASSIQQGRYTGELFF	TGTGCCAGTAGTATCCAACAGGGGCGGTACACCGGGGAGCTGTTTTTT
TRBD1	TRBJ2-2	-	TRBV24-1	CATSATGGVTGELFF	TGTGCCACCAGTGCAACAGGGGGCGTCACCGGGGAGCTGTTTTTT
-	TRBJ1-3	few	TRBV7-2	CASSLAGQLSGNTIYF	TGTGCCAGCAGCTTAGCGGGCCAACTCTCTGGAAACACCATATATTTT
-	TRBJ1-3	once	TRBV29-1	CSVEDRNTIYF	TGCAGCGTTGAAGACAGAAACACCATATATTTT
TRBD2	TRBJ2-7	-	TRBV2	CASRDLGLAANEQYF	TGTGCCAGCAGAGATCTAGGACTAGCCGCTAACGAGCAGTACTTC
-	TRBJ2-7	-	TRBV19	CASRQDGTGSPYEQYF	TGTGCCAGTAGACAGGACGGCACAGGGTCCCCCTACGAGCAGTACTTC
TRBD1	TRBJ1-4	-	TRBV19	CASSTGQGGAKLFF	TGTGCCAGTAGTACAGGACAGGGTGGAGCAAAACTGTTTTTT
-	TRBJ1-5	-	TRBV19	CASSTPGGGPNQPQHF	TGTGCCAGTAGTACCCCCGGGGGGGGCCCCAATCAGCCCCAGCATTTT
-	TRBJ1-4	-	TRBV18	CASSPAANEKLFF	TGTGCCAGCTCCCCCGCGGCTAATGAAAAACTGTTTTTT
TRBD2	TRBJ2-5	-	TRBV25-1	CASSEGLPETQYF	TGTGCCAGCAGTGAGGGACTACCGGAGACCCAGTACTTC
TRBD2	TRBJ2-5	-	TRBV5-1	CASSGLAGGPETQYF	TGCGCCAGCAGCGGCCTAGCGGGGGGGCCAGAGACCCAGTACTTC
-	TRBJ1-4	-	TRBV2	CASSDNFEKLFF	TGTGCCAGCAGTGATAATTTCGAAAAACTGTTTTTT
-	TRBJ2-7	-	TRBV5-1	CASSLDSIIYEQYF	TGCGCCAGCAGCTTGGACAGTATTATCTACGAGCAGTACTTC
TRBD1	TRBJ2-3	-	TRBV20-1	CSADRGDTQYF	TGCAGTGCGGACAGGGGAGATACGCAGTATTTT
-	TRBJ1-3	-	TRBV5-1	CASKAESSGNTIYF	TGCGCCAGCAAGGCGGAAAGCTCTGGAAACACCATATATTTT
TRBD1	TRBJ1-1	-	TRBV27	CASSSPTGGGEAFF	TGTGCCAGCAGTTCCCCGACAGGGGGCGGTGAAGCTTTCTTT
-	TRBJ2-7	-	TRBV11-2	CASSLDPTTVYEQYF	TGTGCCAGCAGCTTAGATCCCACGACAGTCTACGAGCAGTACTTC
-	TRBJ2-3	-	TRBV7-7	CASSLAAGSTDTQYF	TGTGCCAGCAGCTTAGCGGCAGGTAGCACAGATACGCAGTATTTT
-	TRBJ2-3	-	TRBV5-1	CASSLALLSGGLLTDTQYF	TGCGCCAGCAGCTTGGCCCTACTGAGCGGCGGGCTCCTCACAGATACGCAGTATTTT
TRBD1	TRBJ1-5	-	TRBV24-1	CATGHRGGQPQHF	TGTGCCACCGGCCACAGGGGCGGCCAGCCCCAGCATTTT
-	TRBJ2-1	-	TRBV7-3	CASSPLTSTEQFF	TGTGCCAGCAGCCCACTAACTAGCACTGAGCAGTTCTTC
TRBD2	TRBJ2-5	-	TRBV27	CASSPLAGGLTQETQYF	TGTGCCAGCAGTCCCCTAGCGGGGGGACTAACCCAAGAGACCCAGTACTTC
TRBD1	TRBJ2-3	-	TRBV7-6	CASSVGGNRGRRDTQYF	TGTGCCAGCAGCGTTGGAGGCAACAGGGGGCGACGAGATACGCAGTATTTT